This TCR beta chain was sequenced during a study of glioma-infiltrating T cells. Background on the study: About a million peripheral T cells were targeted at roughly 4- to 11-fold coverage. Study-wide points: Only very few CDR3 sequences appeared in both tissue and blood. Tissue-blood divergence was below expectation in non-neoplastic patients, above in gliomas. Shared blood CDR3 signature motifs marked patients with low tissue-blood divergence.

Regarding this clonotype: Its antigen is not identified.

The iRepertoire nested amplicon-rescue multiplex PCR amplified TCR alpha and beta CDR3s from RNA. Via MiXCR, TCRdb re-called the multiplex PCR reads, giving one row per CDR3 protein. The sample includes about 380,000 distinct CDR3 sequences, around 45% of them seen just once. CDR1 and CDR2 (germline): LNHDA, SQIVND (reference sequence). The germline V and J ends were trimmed by 6 bases and 0 bases, with 12 bases remaining between them. CDR3 length: 15 residues. The clonotype comes from a human donor with low-grade glioma or glioblastoma, undergoing nonglioma brain surgery, or in good health (not recorded which). Sequencing was performed on glioma tissue, nonneoplastic brain tissue, or PBMCs (not recorded which). The V gene is TRBV19, the J gene TRBJ1-5; no clear D gene. CDR3 loop: CASRMVGFSNQPQHF. CDR3 DNA sequence: TGTGCCAGTAGGATGGTAGGATTTAGCAATCAGCCCCAGCATTTT.